This is a list of T cell receptor beta chains from one sample in a study of cytomegalovirus exposure and HLA in healthy donors. Clones were sequenced by immunoSEQ multiplex PCR, and TCRdb holds only the in-frame ones, with some missing. The table shows about 220,000 clones, with 88% occurring only once. Sequencing was carried out using PBMCs. The receptors here all came from a woman between 18 and 30 years old in good health and CMV-seronegative. CDR3s include the opening cysteine and the closing phenylalanine or tryptophan. D genes are given only for firm matches. For some rows the clone size is stated as once, few or many, or as a class when expanded; others skip it.

v_call	cdr3_length	clone_size	j_call	d_call	cdr3_nt	cdr3_aa
TRBV5-1	18	.	TRBJ2-3	TRBD2	TGCGCCAGCAGCACACAACTAGCGGGAGTAGCCAGCACAGATACGCAGTATTTT	CASSTQLAGVASTDTQYF
TRBV28	16	once	TRBJ1-5	.	TGTGCCAGCAGTGATCCCACAGGGTCGCGCAATCAGCCCCAGCATTTT	CASSDPTGSRNQPQHF
TRBV5-6	17	once	TRBJ2-1	.	TGTGCCAGCAGCTTGATCGCGTCTGTCCAATCCTACAATGAGCAGTTCTTC	CASSLIASVQSYNEQFF
TRBV2	16	.	TRBJ2-4	.	TGTGCCAGCAGTGAAGCAGCGGCGGAGGGGCAAAACATTCAGTACTTC	CASSEAAAEGQNIQYF
TRBV4-3	15	.	TRBJ2-1	TRBD2	TGCGCCAGCAGCCGCGAGCGGGAGGACTACAATGAGCAGTTCTTC	CASSREREDYNEQFF
TRBV25-1	17	.	TRBJ2-7	TRBD2	TGTGCCAGCAGTGATTCTAAGGATAGCGGGAGGGAGTACGAGCAGTACTTC	CASSDSKDSGREYEQYF
TRBV6-5	14	once	TRBJ1-1	.	TGTGCCAGCAGTTACGCAGGGATGAACACTGAAGCTTTCTTT	CASSYAGMNTEAFF
TRBV29-1	15	.	TRBJ2-1	TRBD1	TGCAGCGGAGGACAGGGGGCTACGTCCTACAATGAGCAGTTCTTC	CSGGQGATSYNEQFF
TRBV4-1	13	.	TRBJ2-7	.	TGCGCCAGCAGCCACGTACTCACGGACGAGCAGTACTTC	CASSHVLTDEQYF
TRBV4-3	14	.	TRBJ2-5	.	TGCGCCAGCAGCCAAGGGGACAACCAAGAGACCCAGTACTTC	CASSQGDNQETQYF
TRBV29-1	14	.	TRBJ2-5	TRBD2	TGCAGCCCGAGACTAGCGGGAGGGCAAGAGACCCAGTACTTC	CSPRLAGGQETQYF
TRBV6-6	14	.	TRBJ1-5	.	TGTGCCAGCAGTTACTCCTTGTTGTTTCAGCCCCAGCATTTT	CASSYSLLFQPQHF
TRBV7-8	14	.	TRBJ2-7	.	TGTGCCAGCAGCTTTCGTACGGGTAACTACGAGCAGTACTTC	CASSFRTGNYEQYF
TRBV27	16	.	TRBJ2-7	.	TGTGCCAGCAGCGCCTTCAGGGGTTCCCCCGTAGTCGAGCAGTACTTC	CASSAFRGSPVVEQYF
TRBV29-1	12	.	TRBJ1-1	TRBD1	TGCAGCGTTGAGGACAGGGCCACTGAAGCTTTCTTT	CSVEDRATEAFF
TRBV5-1	15	.	TRBJ1-5	TRBD1	TGCGCCAGCAGCTTGGGACAGGGCCTCAATCAGCCCCAGCATTTT	CASSLGQGLNQPQHF
TRBV29-1	17	.	TRBJ2-1	TRBD2	TGCAGCACAACCAATGGGGTAGCGGGAATCTCCTACAATGAGCAGTTCTTC	CSTTNGVAGISYNEQFF
TRBV4-1	16	once	TRBJ2-7	TRBD2	TGCGCCAGCAGTCAGATTCTAGCGGGAGAGGAGTACGAGCAGTACTTC	CASSQILAGEEYEQYF
TRBV7-2	13	.	TRBJ1-4	TRBD1	TGTGCCAGCAGCTCAAGCCCGGACAGGAAACTGTTTTTT	CASSSSPDRKLFF
TRBV29-1	12	.	TRBJ2-3	.	TGCAGCGTTGTGGGAGCCACAGATACGCAGTATTTT	CSVVGATDTQYF
TRBV4-1	16	.	TRBJ2-5	TRBD1	TGCGCCAGCAGCCACCCCGACAGGGGGAGGCAAGAGACCCAGTACTTC	CASSHPDRGRQETQYF
TRBV19	14	.	TRBJ1-4	TRBD1	TGTGCCAGTAATACCGGGACAGCTACAGAAAAACTGTTTTTT	CASNTGTATEKLFF
TRBV29-1	13	.	TRBJ1-3	TRBD1	TGCAGCGTAGGGGACAGCTGGGGAAACACCATATATTTT	CSVGDSWGNTIYF
TRBV7-8	17	.	TRBJ2-7	TRBD1	TGTGCCAGCAGCTCACGGCCTGCGACAGGGCCTACCTACGAGCAGTACTTC	CASSSRPATGPTYEQYF
TRBV5-4	15	.	TRBJ2-5	.	TGTGCCAGCAGCTTGGGGGGTCAAGGGGGAGAGACCCAGTACTTC	CASSLGGQGGETQYF
TRBV6-1	13	.	TRBJ2-7	.	TGTGCCAGTCACAGGGTAGGCACAAGCGAGCAGTACTTC	CASHRVGTSEQYF
TRBV4-2	16	.	TRBJ2-1	TRBD2	TGTGCCAGCAGCCAACTAATTAGCGGGAGAGGGAGTGAGCAGTTCTTC	CASSQLISGRGSEQFF
TRBV2	12	.	TRBJ1-5	.	TGTGCCAGCAGTCTCTTAGATCAGCCCCAGCATTTT	CASSLLDQPQHF
TRBV10-3	13	few	TRBJ1-2	.	TGTGCCATCAGTGAAGTAACGCGAGAAGGCTACACCTTC	CAISEVTREGYTF
TRBV6-1	16	.	TRBJ2-3	TRBD1	TGTGCCAGCAGTGAAGAGAACAGGGGGCGAAGGGTTACGCAGTATTTT	CASSEENRGRRVTQYF
TRBV27	13	.	TRBJ1-1	TRBD1	TGTGCCAGCAGTCAGAATACAGGGGCCGAAGCTTTCTTT	CASSQNTGAEAFF
TRBV15	16	once	TRBJ2-7	.	TGTGCCACCAGCAGAGATGTTCCGGGGTCGGGATTCGAGCAGTACTTC	CATSRDVPGSGFEQYF